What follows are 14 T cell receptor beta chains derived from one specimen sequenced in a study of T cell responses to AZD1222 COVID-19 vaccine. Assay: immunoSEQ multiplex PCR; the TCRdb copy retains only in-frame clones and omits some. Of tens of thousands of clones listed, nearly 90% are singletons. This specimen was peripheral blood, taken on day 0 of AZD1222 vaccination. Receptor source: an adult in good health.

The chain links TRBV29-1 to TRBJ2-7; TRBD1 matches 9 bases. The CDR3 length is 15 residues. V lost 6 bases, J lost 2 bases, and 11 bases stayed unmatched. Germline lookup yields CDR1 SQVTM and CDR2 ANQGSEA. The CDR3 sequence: CSVSSPGQGPYEQYF. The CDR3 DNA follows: TGCAGCGTCTCTTCTCCGGGACAGGGCCCCTACGAGCAGTACTTC.

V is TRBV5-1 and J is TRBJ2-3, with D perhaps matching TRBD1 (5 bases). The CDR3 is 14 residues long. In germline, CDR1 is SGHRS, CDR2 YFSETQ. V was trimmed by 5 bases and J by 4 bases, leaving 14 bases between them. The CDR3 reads CASRDPRVADTQYF. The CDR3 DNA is TGCGCCAGCAGGGACCCCAGGGTGGCAGATACGCAGTATTTT. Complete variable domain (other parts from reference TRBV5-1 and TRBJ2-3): KAGVTQTPRYLIKTRGQQVTLSCSPISGHRSVSWYQQTPGQGLQFLFEYFSETQRNKGNFPGRFSGRQFSNSRSEMNVSTLELGDSALYLCASRDPRVADTQYFGPGTRLTVL.

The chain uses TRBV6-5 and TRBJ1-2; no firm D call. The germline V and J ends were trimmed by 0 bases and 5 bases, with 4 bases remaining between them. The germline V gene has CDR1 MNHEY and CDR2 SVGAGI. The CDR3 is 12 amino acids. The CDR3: CASSYSGYGYTF. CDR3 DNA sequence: TGTGCCAGCAGTTACTCCGGTTATGGCTACACCTTC.

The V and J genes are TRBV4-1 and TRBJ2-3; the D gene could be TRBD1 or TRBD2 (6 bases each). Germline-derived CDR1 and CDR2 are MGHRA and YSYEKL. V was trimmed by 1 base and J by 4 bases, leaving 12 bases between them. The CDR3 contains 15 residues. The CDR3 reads CASSQAGAGADTQYF. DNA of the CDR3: TGCGCCAGCAGCCAAGCGGGGGCTGGCGCAGATACGCAGTATTTT.

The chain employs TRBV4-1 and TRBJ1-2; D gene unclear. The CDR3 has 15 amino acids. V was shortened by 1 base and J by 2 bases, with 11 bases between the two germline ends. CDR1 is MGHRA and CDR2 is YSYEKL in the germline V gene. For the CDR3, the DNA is TGCGCCAGCAGCCAAGTACAGACTCAAAACTATGGCTACACCTTC. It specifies CASSQVQTQNYGYTF.

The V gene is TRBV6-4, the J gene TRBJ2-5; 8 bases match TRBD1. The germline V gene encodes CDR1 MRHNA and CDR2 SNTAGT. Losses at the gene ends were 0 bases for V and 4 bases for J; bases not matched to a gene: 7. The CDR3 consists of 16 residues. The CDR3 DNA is TGTGCCAGCAGTGACTCAAGGCAGGGGGCGGGAGAGACCCAGTACTTC. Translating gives CASSDSRQGAGETQYF.

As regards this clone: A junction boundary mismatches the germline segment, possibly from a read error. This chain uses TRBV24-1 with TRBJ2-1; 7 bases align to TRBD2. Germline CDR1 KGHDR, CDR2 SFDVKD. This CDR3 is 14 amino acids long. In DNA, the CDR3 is TGTGCCACCAGTGATGCTGGGGACTACCATGAGCAGTTCTTC. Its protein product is CATSDAGDYHEQFF.

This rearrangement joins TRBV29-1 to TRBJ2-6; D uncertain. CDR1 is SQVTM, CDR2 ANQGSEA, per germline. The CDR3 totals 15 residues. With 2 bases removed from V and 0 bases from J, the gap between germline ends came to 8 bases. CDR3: CSVEYGNSGANVLTF. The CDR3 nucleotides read TGCAGCGTTGAATATGGGAACTCTGGGGCCAACGTCCTGACTTTC.

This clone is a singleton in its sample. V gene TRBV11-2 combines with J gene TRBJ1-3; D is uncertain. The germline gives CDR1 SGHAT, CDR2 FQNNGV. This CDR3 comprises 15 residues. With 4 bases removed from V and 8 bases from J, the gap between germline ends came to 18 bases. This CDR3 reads CASSSKRLQSHTIYF. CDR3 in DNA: TGTGCCAGCAGCTCAAAAAGGTTACAATCGCACACCATATATTTT. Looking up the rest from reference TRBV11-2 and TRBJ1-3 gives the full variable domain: EAGVAQSPRYKIIEKRQSVAFWCNPISGHATLYWYQQILGQGPKLLIQFQNNGVVDDSQLPKDRFSAERLKGVDSTLKIQPAKLEDSAVYLCASSSKRLQSHTIYFGEGSWLTVV.

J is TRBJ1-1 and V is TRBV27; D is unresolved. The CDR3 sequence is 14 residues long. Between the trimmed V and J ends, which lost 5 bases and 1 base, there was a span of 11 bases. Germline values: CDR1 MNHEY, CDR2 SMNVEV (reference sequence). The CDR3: CASSGATTNTEAFF. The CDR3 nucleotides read TGTGCCAGCAGTGGAGCGACAACGAACACTGAAGCTTTCTTT.

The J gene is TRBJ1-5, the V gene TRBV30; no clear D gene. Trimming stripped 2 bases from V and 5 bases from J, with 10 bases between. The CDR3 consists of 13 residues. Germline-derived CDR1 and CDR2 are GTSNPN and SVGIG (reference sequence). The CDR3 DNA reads TGTGCCTGGAGTCGGACGGATCATCAGCCCCAGCATTTT. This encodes CAWSRTDHQPQHF.

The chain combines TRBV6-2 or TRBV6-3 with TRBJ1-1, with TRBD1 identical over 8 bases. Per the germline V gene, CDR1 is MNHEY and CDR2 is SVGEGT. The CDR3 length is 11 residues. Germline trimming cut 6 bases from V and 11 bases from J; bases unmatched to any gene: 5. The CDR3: CASSLDRVAFF. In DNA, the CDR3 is TGTGCCAGCAGCCTGGACAGGGTCGCTTTCTTT.

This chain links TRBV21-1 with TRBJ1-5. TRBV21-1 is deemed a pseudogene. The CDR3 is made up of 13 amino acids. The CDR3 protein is CASIGRSNQPQHF. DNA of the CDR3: TGTGCCAGCATCGGACGGTCCAATCAGCCCCAGCATTTT.

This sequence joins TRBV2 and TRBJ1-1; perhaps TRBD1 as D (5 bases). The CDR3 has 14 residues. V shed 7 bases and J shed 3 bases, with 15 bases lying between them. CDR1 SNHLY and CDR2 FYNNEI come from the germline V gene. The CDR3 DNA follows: TGTGCCAGCACCCCACCGTTAGGGGACACTGAAGCTTTCTTT. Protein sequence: CASTPPLGDTEAFF.